One and the same sample provided the 22 T cell receptor beta chains below, sequenced in a study of T cells in Graves' hyperthyroidism and ophthalmopathy. There were TCR beta CDR3 regions amplified from RNA transcripts. The HTBI primer set drove a first-round RT-PCR of the TCR CDR3. Each CDR3 protein is one row after TCRdb ran MiXCR on the multiplex PCR reads. The sample lists fewer than 500,000 distinct CDR3 sequences; roughly 14% were seen once. Input material: blood. Every receptor here comes from a young man with Graves' ophthalmopathy.

A note on this clonotype: The junction shows a germline mismatch at one end, possibly a read error. The chain recombines TRBV29-1 with TRBJ2-7; D uncertain. This CDR3 contains 13 residues. Germline V gene data show CDR1 as SQVTM and CDR2 as ANQGSEA. CDR3 protein: CGVVGSSSYEQYF. The CDR3 nucleotides read TGCGGCGTTGTCGGGTCGAGCTCCTACGAGCAGTACTTC.

J is TRBJ1-4 and V is TRBV11-3; 11 positions match TRBD1. The CDR3 runs to 15 residues. Germline CDR1 and CDR2: SGHNT and YENEEA. J lost 8 bases, V lost 4 bases, and 6 bases had no gene match. DNA of the CDR3: TGTGCCAGCAGCTCCTCCGGGACAGGGGGAGAAAAACTGTTTTTT. Translated: CASSSSGTGGEKLFF.

This clonotype showed up many times. The chain recombines TRBV7-8 with TRBJ2-3; D possibly corresponds to TRBD2 (5 bases). Per the germline V gene, CDR1 is SGHVS and CDR2 is FQNEAQ. The CDR3 consists of 15 residues. The V and J ends lost 7 bases and 2 bases respectively, with 16 bases between them. The CDR3 DNA is TGTGCCAGCACCCAAGGGTCCGGGGTCACAGATACGCAGTATTTT. It yields the protein CASTQGSGVTDTQYF. The full variable domain, completed using reference TRBV7-8 and TRBJ2-3, is GAGVSQSPRYKVAKRGQDVALRCDPISGHVSLFWYQQALGQGPEFLTYFQNEAQLDKSGLPSDRFFAERPEGSVSTLKIQRTQQEDSAVYLCASTQGSGVTDTQYFGPGTRLTVL.

This clonotype was recorded many times. The genes are TRBV7-8 and TRBJ1-1; TRBD1 agrees at 7 bases. CDR1 and CDR2 (germline): SGHVS, FQNEAQ. The length of the CDR3 is 16 residues. The ends lost 5 bases at V and 0 bases at J; junction bases unmatched: 9. The CDR3: CASSPQGGLMNTEAFF. The CDR3 coding sequence is TGTGCCAGCAGCCCCCAGGGGGGTCTCATGAACACTGAAGCTTTCTTT.

The table lists this clonotype with many counts. V usage is TRBV20-1 and J usage is TRBJ2-7, with D maybe TRBD2 (5 bases). Per germline, CDR1 DFQATT and CDR2 SNEGSKA (reference sequence). Deletions cut 7 bases from V and 6 bases from J, with 22 bases between. This CDR3 has 14 amino acids. The CDR3 DNA follows: TGCAGTGTCCTTACGAGCGGCCTCCTTAGCGAGCAGTACTTC. As protein: CSVLTSGLLSEQYF.

This clonotype was counted between two and nine times. V is TRBV24-1 and J is TRBJ2-1; D is unresolved. The V gene's germline CDR1 is KGHDR and CDR2 SFDVKD. V was clipped by 7 bases and J by 3 bases, with 15 bases between them. The CDR3 is 15 residues long. DNA for the CDR3: TGTGCCACCAGCGATCTCGGATCATTCTACAATGAGCAGTTCTTC. It specifies CATSDLGSFYNEQFF.

With regard to this clonotype: A much larger clone lies one base from this, so it may be a read error. The chain has TRBV7-9 and TRBJ2-7, with TRBD1 matching 9 bases. Trimming took 4 bases from V and 4 from J; bases not matched to a gene: 17. The CDR3 is 18 amino acids. Germline-derived CDR1 and CDR2 are SEHNR and FQNEAQ (reference sequence). CDR3 protein: CASSSSGAGTGINYEQYF. CDR3 DNA sequence: TGTGCCAGCAGCTCCTCCGGGGCCGGGACAGGGATAAATTACGAGCAGTACTTC.

The chain employs TRBV15 and TRBJ1-2; the D is unclear. Germline CDR1 LNHNV, CDR2 YYDKDF (reference sequence). V was trimmed by 0 bases and J by 0 bases, leaving 17 bases between them. CDR3 length: 18 amino acids. The CDR3 DNA is TGTGCCACCAGCAGAGATCTGGCAGCTTCACAGTCTAACTATGGCTACACCTTC. It translates to CATSRDLAASQSNYGYTF.

In its sample, this clonotype was seen many times. The chain combines TRBV6-1 with TRBJ2-7; 7 bases align to TRBD2. In germline, CDR1 is MNHNS, CDR2 SASEGT. The CDR3 runs 15 residues. V lost 5 bases to trimming and J lost 0 bases; unmatched junction nucleotides: 7. CDR3 sequence: CASSQPGGPSYEQYF. CDR3 nucleotide sequence: TGTGCCAGCAGTCAACCGGGGGGACCCTCCTACGAGCAGTACTTC.

This chain links TRBV18 with TRBJ1-4; D is unclear. Germline V gene lookup returns CDR1 KGHSH and CDR2 LQKENI. V lost 1 base and J 0 bases, leaving 6 bases between the germline ends. The CDR3 is made up of 15 amino acids. This CDR3 reads CASSPLTATNEKLFF. Written as DNA, the CDR3 is TGTGCCAGCTCACCACTTACTGCAACTAATGAAAAACTGTTTTTT.

This clonotype was recorded at least ten times. V is TRBV6-1 and J is TRBJ2-7, with a tentative D call TRBD1 (5 bases). CDR1 is MNHNS, CDR2 SASEGT, per germline. This CDR3 spans 15 amino acids. Trimming took 8 bases from V and 5 from J, leaving 22 bases between them. The CDR3 loop reads CASVVGAPDNHEQYF. The CDR3 coding sequence is TGTGCCAGCGTCGTTGGGGCACCGGATAATCACGAGCAGTACTTC.

This clonotype was counted many times. The DNA of the CDR3 is TGCAGTGCAGCTAGCCAACTCTCTGGAAACACCATATATTTT. This codes for CSAASQLSGNTIYF. The chain has TRBV20-1 and TRBJ1-3, with D unclear. This CDR3 has 14 amino acids. The V gene lost 6 bases and the J gene lost 0 bases, with 12 bases spanning the gap. Germline assignment: CDR1 DFQATT and CDR2 SNEGSKA (reference sequence).

The chain couples TRBV4-1 to TRBJ1-1; tentative D call: TRBD1 (6 bases). Germline values: CDR1 MGHRA, CDR2 YSYEKL. V lost 0 bases, J lost 4 bases, and 12 bases lay in between. This CDR3 contains 15 residues. DNA of the CDR3: TGCGCCAGCAGCCAAGATCTCAGGGGAACCACTGAAGCTTTCTTT. This codes for CASSQDLRGTTEAFF.

The chain couples TRBV20-1 to TRBJ2-7, with D tentatively TRBD1 or TRBD2 (5 bases each). The germline V and J ends were trimmed by 8 bases and 4 bases, with 18 bases remaining between them. Germline V gene data show CDR1 as DFQATT and CDR2 as SNEGSKA (reference sequence). The CDR3 has 13 residues. CDR3 protein: CSSSGRSSYEQYF. CDR3 sequence (DNA): TGCAGTTCCTCGGGACGGAGCTCTTACGAGCAGTACTTC.

This clonotype was seen at least ten times. The chain employs TRBV2 and TRBJ2-1; TRBD2 might be the D (6 bases). Germline V gene sequence: CDR1 SNHLY, CDR2 FYNNEI. The CDR3 runs 15 residues. V lost 5 bases and J lost 4, with 15 bases in between. CDR3 DNA: TGTGCCAGCAGTTTACCGGGACTTACTTACAATGAGCAGTTCTTC. This sequence encodes CASSLPGLTYNEQFF.

The sample holds many counts of this clonotype. The chain is built from TRBV20-1 and TRBJ2-5; TRBD2 matches 10 bases. The CDR3 runs to 15 residues. The V segment lost 6 bases and the J segment 4 bases; nucleotides outside the gene matches: 11. The germline CDR1 and CDR2 sequences are DFQATT and SNEGSKA (reference sequence). The CDR3 is CSALQIAGGLETQYF. The CDR3 region has the DNA TGCAGTGCCTTGCAAATAGCGGGAGGATTAGAGACCCAGTACTTC.

The sample holds many counts of this clonotype. V usage is TRBV12-3 or TRBV12-4 and J usage is TRBJ2-1, with a weak D call TRBD1 (5 bases). The CDR3 extends over 15 amino acids. The V end lost 3 bases, the J end lost 7 bases, and 16 bases lay between the germline ends. CDR3 nucleotide sequence: TGTGCCAGCAGTTTGGCCCAGGGTTTCTGGAATGAGCAGTTCTTC. It encodes CASSLAQGFWNEQFF.

This clonotype was counted many times. The V gene is TRBV7-2, the J gene TRBJ2-7; 8 nucleotides agree with TRBD1. The CDR3 loop spans 14 amino acids. J was trimmed by 5 bases and V by 6 bases; bases with no gene match: 9. Germline CDR1 is SGHTA and CDR2 is FQGNSA. This chain's CDR3 is CASRPGGAFHEQYF. In DNA, the CDR3 is TGTGCCAGCAGACCAGGGGGCGCCTTTCACGAGCAGTACTTC.

Remarks on this clonotype: A much larger clonotype is one base distant, so this may be a read error. The chain combines TRBV7-3 with TRBJ2-1; D gene ambiguous. The CDR3 has 14 residues. The germline V gene encodes CDR1 SGHTA and CDR2 FQGTGA. The CDR3 reads CVSSLTATDNEQFF. The CDR3, as DNA: TGTGTCAGCAGCTTAACGGCCACTGACAATGAGCAGTTCTTC.

This chain uses TRBV18 with TRBJ1-2; D is ambiguous. From germline, CDR1 is KGHSH and CDR2 LQKENI. This CDR3 contains 14 residues. The V end was cut by 3 bases, the J end by 6 bases, with 14 bases between. CDR3 sequence (DNA): TGTGCCAGCTCACCTCAAGGGCCTGGGGATGGCTACACCTTC. This codes for CASSPQGPGDGYTF.

This clonotype was found many times. This chain connects TRBV14 to TRBJ1-1; D remains unclear. V lost 1 base to trimming and J lost 6 bases, with 12 bases between them. The germline V gene encodes CDR1 SGHDN and CDR2 FVKESK. This CDR3 comprises 14 residues. The CDR3 DNA sequence: TGTGCCAGCAGCCAAGGGGCCCGGAGGGCTGAAGCTTTCTTT. It specifies CASSQGARRAEAFF.

The chain employs TRBV20-1 and TRBJ2-5; D call uncertain. This CDR3 spans 10 amino acids. The germline CDR1 and CDR2 sequences are DFQATT and SNEGSKA (reference sequence). V was pared by 4 bases and J by 5 bases, with 5 bases between. CDR3 protein: CSAMAETQYF. The CDR3 bases are TGCAGTGCTATGGCGGAGACCCAGTACTTC.